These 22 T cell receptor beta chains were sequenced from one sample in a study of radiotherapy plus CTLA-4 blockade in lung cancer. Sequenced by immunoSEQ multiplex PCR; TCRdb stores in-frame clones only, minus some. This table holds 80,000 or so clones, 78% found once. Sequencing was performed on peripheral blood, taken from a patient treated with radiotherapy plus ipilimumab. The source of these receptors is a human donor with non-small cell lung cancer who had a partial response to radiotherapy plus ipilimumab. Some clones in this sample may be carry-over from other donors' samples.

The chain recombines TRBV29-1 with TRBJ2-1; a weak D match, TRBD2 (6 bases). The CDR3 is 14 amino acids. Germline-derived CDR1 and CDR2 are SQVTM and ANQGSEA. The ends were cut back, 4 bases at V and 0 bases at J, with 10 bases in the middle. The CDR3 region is CSVGGVSSYNEQFF. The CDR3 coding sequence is TGCAGCGTTGGGGGGGTAAGCTCCTACAATGAGCAGTTCTTC.

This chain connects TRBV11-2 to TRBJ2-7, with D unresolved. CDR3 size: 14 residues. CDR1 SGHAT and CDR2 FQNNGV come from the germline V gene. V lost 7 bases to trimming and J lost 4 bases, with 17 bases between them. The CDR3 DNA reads TGTGCCAGCACCCCTTTTGGCCCGCCTTACGAGCAGTACTTC. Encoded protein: CASTPFGPPYEQYF.

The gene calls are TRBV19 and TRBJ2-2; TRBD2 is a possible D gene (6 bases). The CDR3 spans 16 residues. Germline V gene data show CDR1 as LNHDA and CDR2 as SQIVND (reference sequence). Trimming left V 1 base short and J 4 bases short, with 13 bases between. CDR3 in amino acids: CASSIAAGFGTGELFF. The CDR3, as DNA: TGTGCCAGTAGTATAGCGGCGGGGTTTGGCACCGGGGAGCTGTTTTTT.

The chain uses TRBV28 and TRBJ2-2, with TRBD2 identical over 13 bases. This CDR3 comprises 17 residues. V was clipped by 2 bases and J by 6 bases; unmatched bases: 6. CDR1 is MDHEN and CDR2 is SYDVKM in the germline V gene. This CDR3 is CASSLMGLAGSAGELFF. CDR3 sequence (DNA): TGTGCCAGCAGTTTAATGGGACTAGCGGGATCGGCCGGGGAGCTGTTTTTT. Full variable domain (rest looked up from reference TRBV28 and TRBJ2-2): DVKVTQSSRYLVKRTGEKVFLECVQDMDHENMFWYRQDPGLGLRLIYFSYDVKMKEKGDIPEGYSVSREKKERFSLILESASTNQTSMYLCASSLMGLAGSAGELFFGEGSRLTVL.

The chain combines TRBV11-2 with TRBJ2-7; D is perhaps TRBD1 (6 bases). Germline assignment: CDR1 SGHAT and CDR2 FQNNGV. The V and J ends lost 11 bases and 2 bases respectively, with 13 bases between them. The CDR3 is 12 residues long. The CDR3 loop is CASTDRPYEQYF. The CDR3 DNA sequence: TGTGCCTCAACAGACAGGCCCTACGAGCAGTACTTC.

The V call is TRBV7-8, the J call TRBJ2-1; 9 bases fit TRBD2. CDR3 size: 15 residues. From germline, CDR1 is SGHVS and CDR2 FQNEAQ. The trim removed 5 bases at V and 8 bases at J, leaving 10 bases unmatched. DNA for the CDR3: TGTGCCAGCAGCAAAAGCGGGGGGACGGGCCATGAGCAGTTCTTC. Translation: CASSKSGGTGHEQFF.

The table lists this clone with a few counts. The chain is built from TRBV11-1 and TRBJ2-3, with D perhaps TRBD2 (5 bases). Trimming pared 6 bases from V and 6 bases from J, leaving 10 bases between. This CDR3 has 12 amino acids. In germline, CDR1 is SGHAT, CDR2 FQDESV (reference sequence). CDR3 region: CASRKGVDTQYF. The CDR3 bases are TGTGCCAGCAGAAAGGGAGTGGATACGCAGTATTTT. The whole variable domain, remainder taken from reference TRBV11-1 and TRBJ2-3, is EAEVAQSPRYKITEKSQAVAFWCDPISGHATLYWYRQILGQGPELLVQFQDESVVDDSQLPKDRFSAERLKGVDSTLKIQPAELGDSAMYLCASRKGVDTQYFGPGTRLTVL.

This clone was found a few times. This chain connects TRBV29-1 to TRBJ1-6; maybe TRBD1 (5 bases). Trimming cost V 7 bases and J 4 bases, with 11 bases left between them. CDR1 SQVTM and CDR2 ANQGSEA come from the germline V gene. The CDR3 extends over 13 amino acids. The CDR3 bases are TGCAGCGCCAGCCAGGGATATAATTCACCCCTCCACTTT. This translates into CSASQGYNSPLHF.

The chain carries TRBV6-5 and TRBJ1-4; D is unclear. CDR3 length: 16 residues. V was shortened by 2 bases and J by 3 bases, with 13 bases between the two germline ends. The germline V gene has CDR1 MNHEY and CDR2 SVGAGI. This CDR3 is CASSYVTAESNEKLFF. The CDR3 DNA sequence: TGTGCCAGCAGTTACGTCACAGCGGAGTCTAATGAAAAACTGTTTTTT.

Written as DNA, the CDR3 is TGTGCCAGCAACCGACAGGTTGAGAGGGGCTACACCTTC. It translates to CASNRQVERGYTF. The rearrangement joins TRBV2 to TRBJ1-2; the D gene is possibly TRBD1 (6 bases). V was trimmed by 7 bases and J by 8 bases, leaving 17 bases between them. The CDR3 is 13 residues long. The germline gives CDR1 SNHLY, CDR2 FYNNEI.

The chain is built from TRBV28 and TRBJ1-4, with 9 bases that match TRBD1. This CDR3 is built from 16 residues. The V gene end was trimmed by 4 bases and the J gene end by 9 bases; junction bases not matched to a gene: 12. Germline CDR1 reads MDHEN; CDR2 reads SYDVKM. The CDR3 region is CASSWGAGTGRQKLFF. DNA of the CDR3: TGTGCCAGCAGTTGGGGGGCCGGGACAGGGAGGCAAAAACTGTTTTTT.

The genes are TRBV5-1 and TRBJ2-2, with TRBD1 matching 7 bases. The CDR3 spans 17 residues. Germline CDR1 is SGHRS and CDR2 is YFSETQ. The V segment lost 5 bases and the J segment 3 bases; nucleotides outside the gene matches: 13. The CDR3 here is CASSLTPDRADTGELFF. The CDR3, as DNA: TGCGCCAGCAGTTTAACCCCAGACAGGGCGGACACCGGGGAGCTGTTTTTT.

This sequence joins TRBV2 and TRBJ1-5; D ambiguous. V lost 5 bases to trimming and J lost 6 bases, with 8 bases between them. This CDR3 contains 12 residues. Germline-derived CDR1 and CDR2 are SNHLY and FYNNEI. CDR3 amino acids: CASSREGQPQHF. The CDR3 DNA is TGTGCCAGCAGTCGGGAGGGTCAGCCCCAGCATTTT.

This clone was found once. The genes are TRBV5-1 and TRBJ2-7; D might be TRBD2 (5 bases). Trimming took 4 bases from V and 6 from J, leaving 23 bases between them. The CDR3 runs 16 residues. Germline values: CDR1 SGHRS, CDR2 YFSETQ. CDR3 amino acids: CASSPEGRPPQLEQYF. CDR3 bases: TGCGCCAGCAGCCCCGAGGGTCGTCCTCCCCAACTCGAGCAGTACTTC.

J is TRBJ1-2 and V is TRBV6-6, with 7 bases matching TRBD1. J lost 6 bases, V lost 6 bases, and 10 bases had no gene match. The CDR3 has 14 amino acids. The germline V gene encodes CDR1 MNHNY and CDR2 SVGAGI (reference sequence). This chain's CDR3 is CASRSTGLTDGYTF. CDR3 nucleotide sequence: TGTGCCAGCAGATCGACAGGGCTTACTGATGGCTACACCTTC.

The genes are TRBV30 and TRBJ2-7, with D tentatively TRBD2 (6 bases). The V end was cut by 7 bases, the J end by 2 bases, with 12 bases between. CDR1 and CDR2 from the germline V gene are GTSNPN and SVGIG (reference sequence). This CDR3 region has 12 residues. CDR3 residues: CASTGGAYEQYF. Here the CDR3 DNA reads TGTGCCTCGACCGGCGGGGCCTACGAGCAGTACTTC. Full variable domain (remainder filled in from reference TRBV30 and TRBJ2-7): SQTIHQWPATLVQPVGSPLSLECTVEGTSNPNLYWYRQAAGRGLQLLFYSVGIGQISSEVPQNLSASRPQDRQFILSSKKLLLSDSGFYLCASTGGAYEQYFGPGTRLTVT.

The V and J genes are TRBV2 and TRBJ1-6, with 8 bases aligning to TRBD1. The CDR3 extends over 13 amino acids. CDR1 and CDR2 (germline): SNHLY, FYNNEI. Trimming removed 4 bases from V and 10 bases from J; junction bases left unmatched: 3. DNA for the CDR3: TGTGCCAGCAGTGCCGGGACAGGCTCACCCCTCCACTTT. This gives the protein CASSAGTGSPLHF.

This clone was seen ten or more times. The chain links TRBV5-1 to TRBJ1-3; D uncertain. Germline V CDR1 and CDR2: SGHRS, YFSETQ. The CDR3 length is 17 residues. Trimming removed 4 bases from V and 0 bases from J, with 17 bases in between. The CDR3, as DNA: TGCGCCAGCAGCCCCGGCGGAAATCGGAACTCTGGAAACACCATATATTTT. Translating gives CASSPGGNRNSGNTIYF.

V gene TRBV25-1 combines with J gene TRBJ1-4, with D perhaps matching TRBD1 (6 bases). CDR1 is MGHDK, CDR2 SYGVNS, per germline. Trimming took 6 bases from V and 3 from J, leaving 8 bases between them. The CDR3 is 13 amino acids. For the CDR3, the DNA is TGTGCCAGCAGGGACAGACCTAATGAAAAACTGTTTTTT. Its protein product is CASRDRPNEKLFF.

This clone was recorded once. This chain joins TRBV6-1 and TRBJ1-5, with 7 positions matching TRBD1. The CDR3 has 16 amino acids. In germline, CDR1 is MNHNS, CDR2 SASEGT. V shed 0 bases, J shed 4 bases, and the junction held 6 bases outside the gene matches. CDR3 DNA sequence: TGTGCCAGCAGTGAAGCATCGGGACAGCTAAATCAGCCCCAGCATTTT. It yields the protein CASSEASGQLNQPQHF.

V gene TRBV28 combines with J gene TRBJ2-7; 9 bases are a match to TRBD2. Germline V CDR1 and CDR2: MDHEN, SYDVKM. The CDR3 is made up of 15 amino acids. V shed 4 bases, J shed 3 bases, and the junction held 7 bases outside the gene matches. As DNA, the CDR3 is TGTGCCAGCAGTTCTCGGCGGGAGGGTTTCTACGAGCAGTACTTC. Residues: CASSSRREGFYEQYF.

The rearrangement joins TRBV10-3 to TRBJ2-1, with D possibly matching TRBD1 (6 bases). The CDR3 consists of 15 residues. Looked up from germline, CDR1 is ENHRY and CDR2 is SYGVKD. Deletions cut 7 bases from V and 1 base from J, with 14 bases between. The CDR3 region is CAITPQQGSYNEQFF. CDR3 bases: TGTGCCATCACCCCTCAACAGGGATCCTACAATGAGCAGTTCTTC.